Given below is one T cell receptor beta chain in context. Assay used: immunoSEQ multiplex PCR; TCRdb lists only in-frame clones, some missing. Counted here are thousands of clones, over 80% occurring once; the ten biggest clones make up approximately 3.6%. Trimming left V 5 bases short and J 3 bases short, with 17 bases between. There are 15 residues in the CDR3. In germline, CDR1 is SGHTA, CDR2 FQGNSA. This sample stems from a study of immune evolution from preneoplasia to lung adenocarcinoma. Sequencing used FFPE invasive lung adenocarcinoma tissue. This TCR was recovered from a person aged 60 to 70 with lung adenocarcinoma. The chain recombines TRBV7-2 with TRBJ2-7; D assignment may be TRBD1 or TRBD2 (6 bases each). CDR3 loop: CASSPGASRGYEQYF. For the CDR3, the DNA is TGTGCCAGCAGCCCGGGGGCGAGTCGGGGCTACGAGCAGTACTTC.